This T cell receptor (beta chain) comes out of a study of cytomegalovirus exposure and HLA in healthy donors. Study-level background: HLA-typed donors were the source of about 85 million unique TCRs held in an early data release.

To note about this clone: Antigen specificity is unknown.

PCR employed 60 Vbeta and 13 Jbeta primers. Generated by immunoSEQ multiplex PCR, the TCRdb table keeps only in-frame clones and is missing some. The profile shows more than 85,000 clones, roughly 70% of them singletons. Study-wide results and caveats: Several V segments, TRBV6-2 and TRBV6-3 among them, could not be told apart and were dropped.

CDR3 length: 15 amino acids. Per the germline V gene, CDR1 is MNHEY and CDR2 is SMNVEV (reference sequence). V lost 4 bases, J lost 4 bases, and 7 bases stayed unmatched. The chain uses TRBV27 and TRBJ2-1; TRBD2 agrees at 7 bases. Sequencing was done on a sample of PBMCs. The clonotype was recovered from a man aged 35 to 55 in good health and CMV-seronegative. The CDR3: CASSSLAEVYNEQFF. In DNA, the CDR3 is TGTGCCAGCAGTTCTCTAGCGGAGGTTTACAATGAGCAGTTCTTC.